Below are 23 T cell receptor beta chains sequenced from a single sample in a study of identifying expanded T cells in peripheral blood. Repertoires were generated with immunoSEQ multiplex PCR, while TCRdb's copy carries only in-frame clones and drops some. The data show roughly 81,000 clones, roughly 84% seen once. The sequenced material came from blood. Receptors originate from a person aged 18-70 years in good health.

The CDR3 region has the DNA TGTGCCAGCAGCTCCGGGGACAGGGGTTCAGATACGCAGTATTTT. Translating gives CASSSGDRGSDTQYF. The rearrangement uses TRBV9 and TRBJ2-3; 10 positions match TRBD1. This CDR3 has 15 amino acids. CDR1 and CDR2 from the germline V gene are SGDLS and YYNGEE. Trimming took 4 bases from V and 4 from J; bases not matched to a gene: 6.

V is TRBV11-1 and J is TRBJ2-7; D is possibly TRBD2 (6 bases). This CDR3 contains 16 residues. Germline CDR1 and CDR2: SGHAT and FQDESV (reference sequence). Trimming pared 6 bases from V and 4 bases from J, leaving 22 bases between. This CDR3 reads CASSSGSRDLNYEQYF. The CDR3 DNA is TGTGCCAGCAGTTCCGGGTCGCGGGATCTCAATTACGAGCAGTACTTC.

The rearrangement uses TRBV6-5 and TRBJ2-1; possibly TRBD2 for D (7 bases). Germline V gene lookup returns CDR1 MNHEY and CDR2 SVGAGI. The V end was cut by 7 bases, the J end by 8 bases, with 15 bases between. The CDR3 totals 13 residues. In DNA, the CDR3 is TGTGCCAGCACTCCCGGGGGGCACCATGAGCAGTTCTTC. Translating gives CASTPGGHHEQFF.

This chain connects TRBV6-5 to TRBJ2-2; D perhaps matches TRBD1 (5 bases). Per the germline V gene, CDR1 is MNHEY and CDR2 is SVGAGI. The V gene lost 7 bases and the J gene lost 6 bases, with 15 bases spanning the gap. The CDR3 sequence is 14 residues long. The CDR3 bases are TGTGCCAGCACCCCTGTGGGGCTTTCCGGGGAGCTGTTTTTT. Its translation: CASTPVGLSGELFF.

DNA of the CDR3: TGTGCCATCGCGACAGAAGGGCATGGCTACACCTTC. It translates to CAIATEGHGYTF. V and J are TRBV10-3 and TRBJ1-2, with D possibly being TRBD1 (5 bases). V dropped 8 bases and J dropped 6 bases, with 13 bases sitting between them. Germline CDR1 ENHRY, CDR2 SYGVKD. The CDR3 is made up of 12 amino acids.

The V gene is TRBV5-6, the J gene TRBJ2-5; D unresolved. CDR1 SGHDT and CDR2 YYEEEE come from the germline V gene. The CDR3 totals 14 residues. Trimming stripped 1 base from V and 5 bases from J, with 12 bases between. This CDR3 reads CASSLYATGETQYF. In nucleotides, the CDR3 is TGTGCCAGCAGCTTGTACGCCACCGGGGAGACCCAGTACTTC.

The chain uses TRBV6-5 and TRBJ2-7, with D possibly being TRBD2 (6 bases). The germline V gene has CDR1 MNHEY and CDR2 SVGAGI. V lost 6 bases, J lost 3 bases, and 15 bases lay in between. CDR3 length: 14 amino acids. CDR3 loop: CASSSGPGGYEQYF. CDR3 nucleotide sequence: TGTGCCAGCAGCTCAGGACCCGGGGGCTACGAGCAGTACTTC.

The genes are TRBV4-3 and TRBJ2-2; perhaps TRBD2 as D (5 bases). Germline CDR1 reads LGHNA; CDR2 reads YSLEER. The V end was cut by 0 bases, the J end by 4 bases, with 9 bases between. CDR3 size: 15 residues. The CDR3 DNA reads TGCGCCAGCAGCCAAGAGACTATCCCCACCGGGGAGCTGTTTTTT. It specifies CASSQETIPTGELFF.

This clone appeared a few times. The chain links TRBV7-9 to TRBJ1-2; D perhaps matches TRBD1 (6 bases). Trimming took off 0 bases at V and 5 bases at J, with 16 bases between the two ends. Per germline, CDR1 SEHNR and CDR2 FQNEAQ (reference sequence). The CDR3 runs 16 residues. CDR3 in amino acids: CASSLADGGVGYGYTF. CDR3 in DNA: TGTGCCAGCAGCTTAGCTGATGGGGGCGTAGGATATGGCTACACCTTC.

The chain is built from TRBV7-2 and TRBJ2-3; unclear D gene. Trimming left V 5 bases short and J 4 bases short, with 7 bases between. This CDR3 comprises 12 residues. Germline CDR1 is SGHTA and CDR2 is FQGNSA. In DNA form, the CDR3 reads TGTGCCAGCAGCGCGACCGCAGATACGCAGTATTTT. It yields the protein CASSATADTQYF.

The gene calls are TRBV18 and TRBJ2-7, with 9 bases that match TRBD2. V lost 5 bases to trimming and J lost 2 bases; unmatched junction nucleotides: 4. CDR3 length equals 14 residues. Germline V gene data show CDR1 as KGHSH and CDR2 as LQKENI. The CDR3 nucleotides read TGTGCCAGCTCATCCCGGACTAGCGCCTACGAGCAGTACTTC. Encoded protein: CASSSRTSAYEQYF.

The rearrangement joins TRBV7-9 to TRBJ1-2; D remains unclear. The germline gives CDR1 SEHNR, CDR2 FQNEAQ (reference sequence). The CDR3 covers 13 residues. The V gene lost 2 bases and the J gene lost 6 bases, with 10 bases spanning the gap. The CDR3 spells CASSLRVENGYTF. CDR3 nucleotide sequence: TGTGCCAGCAGCTTAAGGGTCGAGAATGGCTACACCTTC.

This clone appeared once. The V and J genes are TRBV7-3 and TRBJ2-7; D is perhaps TRBD1 or TRBD2 (5 bases each). Trimming took off 5 bases at V and 2 bases at J, with 10 bases between the two ends. Looked up from germline, CDR1 is SGHTA and CDR2 is FQGTGA. The CDR3 extends over 13 amino acids. The CDR3 loop reads CASSRDPTYEQYF. CDR3 DNA sequence: TGTGCCAGCAGCCGGGACCCGACCTACGAGCAGTACTTC.

This rearrangement joins TRBV25-1 to TRBJ2-2; 7 positions match TRBD1. The CDR3 is 18 residues long. Germline V gene data show CDR1 as MGHDK and CDR2 as SYGVNS. Trimming cost V 8 bases and J 2 bases; bases outside gene matches: 17. CDR3 region: CASRLSSPTGLNTGELFF. In nucleotides, the CDR3 is TGTGCCAGCCGCCTCAGTAGCCCGACAGGGTTAAACACCGGGGAGCTGTTTTTT.

This rearrangement joins TRBV5-6 to TRBJ1-1, with TRBD1 matching over 8 bases. Germline CDR1 and CDR2: SGHDT and YYEEEE. The CDR3 spans 16 residues. After removal of 1 base from V and 3 bases from J, the junction contained 8 bases not matched to a gene. For the CDR3, the DNA is TGTGCCAGCAGCTTGAGGACAGGGCGGAGTGACACTGAAGCTTTCTTT. Encoded protein: CASSLRTGRSDTEAFF.

The chain links TRBV18 to TRBJ2-1; D may match TRBD1 or TRBD2 (5 bases each). Deletions cut 0 bases from V and 0 bases from J, with 12 bases between. Germline-derived CDR1 and CDR2 are KGHSH and LQKENI. This CDR3 is 17 amino acids long. The CDR3: CASSPPAGASSYNEQFF. In DNA form, the CDR3 reads TGTGCCAGCTCACCACCGGCCGGGGCTAGCTCCTACAATGAGCAGTTCTTC. Full variable domain (outside the CDR3, taken from reference TRBV18 and TRBJ2-1): NAGVMQNPRHLVRRRGQEARLRCSPMKGHSHVYWYRQLPEEGLKFMVYLQKENIIDESGMPKERFSAEFPKEGPSILRIQQVVRGDSAAYFCASSPPAGASSYNEQFFGPGTRLTVL.

DNA for the CDR3: TGCGCCAGCAGCCAAGATCTGCGATTCACCGGGGAGCTGTTTTTT. Its protein is CASSQDLRFTGELFF. The V gene is TRBV4-1, the J gene TRBJ2-2, with no clear D. The germline V gene encodes CDR1 MGHRA and CDR2 YSYEKL. The CDR3 length is 15 residues. Trimming pared 0 bases from V and 4 bases from J, leaving 9 bases between.

This clone has only a few counts. The junction departs from germline at one end; a sequencing error may be responsible. This chain connects TRBV7-3 to TRBJ1-5; 7 bases fit TRBD1. Germline V gives CDR1 SGHTA, CDR2 FQGTGA. The CDR3 has 16 amino acids. This CDR3 reads CASSQDRDSSYQPQHF. The CDR3 bases are TGCGCCAGCAGCCAAGACAGGGACAGCTCTTATCAGCCCCAGCATTTT.

The gene calls are TRBV10-3 and TRBJ1-3; D is ambiguous. The CDR3 spans 13 residues. Germline V gene data show CDR1 as ENHRY and CDR2 as SYGVKD. Trimming left V 3 bases short and J 4 bases short, with 7 bases between. The CDR3 is CAISDDWGNTIYF. The DNA of the CDR3 is TGTGCCATCAGTGACGACTGGGGAAACACCATATATTTT.

Note on this clone: The identical CDR3 is also encoded by other nucleotide sequences in the sample. This chain uses TRBV20-1 with TRBJ2-7, with no clear D. CDR1 is DFQATT and CDR2 is SNEGSKA in the germline V gene (reference sequence). V was clipped by 3 bases and J by 1 base, with 4 bases between them. CDR3 length: 11 amino acids. The CDR3 spells CSARKSYEQYF. The CDR3 DNA is TGCAGTGCTAGGAAGTCCTACGAGCAGTACTTC.

The J gene is TRBJ1-2, the V gene TRBV6-5, with 10 bases lining up with TRBD1. This CDR3 is 13 amino acids long. With 6 bases clipped from V and 2 bases from J, the junction kept 0 bases outside the gene matches. CDR1 MNHEY and CDR2 SVGAGI come from the germline V gene. CDR3 in amino acids: CASRTGGNYGYTF. The CDR3 DNA sequence: TGTGCCAGCAGGACAGGGGGCAACTATGGCTACACCTTC.

This chain links TRBV9 with TRBJ2-7, with TRBD2 matching over 12 bases. With V trimmed by 0 bases and J by 1 base, 8 bases remained unmatched. The CDR3 loop spans 18 amino acids. Per the germline V gene, CDR1 is SGDLS and CDR2 is YYNGEE. The CDR3 here is CASSVGASGRANSYEQYF. CDR3 DNA sequence: TGTGCCAGCAGCGTAGGGGCTAGCGGGAGGGCCAATTCCTACGAGCAGTACTTC.

This chain joins TRBV7-8 and TRBJ2-4; possible D gene TRBD1, 5 bases. The germline V gene encodes CDR1 SGHVS and CDR2 FQNEAQ. There are 16 residues in the CDR3. V was shortened by 1 base and J by 0 bases, with 10 bases between the two germline ends. In DNA, the CDR3 is TGTGCCAGCAGCTTAGGAGACAGTCTAGCCAAAAACATTCAGTACTTC. It yields the protein CASSLGDSLAKNIQYF.